Given below is one TCR beta chain in context. The sample comes from a study of blood T cell repertoires in COVID-19. Study summary: Sample material is recorded as cDNA or gDNA derived from T cells, B-cell-depleted T cells, or PBMCs.

Germline CDR1 and CDR2: SGHVS and FQNEAQ. Trimming took off 1 base at V and 5 bases at J, with 14 bases between the two ends. This CDR3 has 15 residues. How the authors handled the data: Reference gene primer amplification gave estimated nucleated cell counts. Here immunoSEQ multiplex PCR was the method, and the copy in TCRdb shows in-frame clones only, minus some. The DNA gave D and trimming, while V, J and clone size come from that table. The table includes roughly 100,000 clones, around 87% detected once. Sequencing was performed on peripheral blood. This rearrangement joins TRBV7-8 to TRBJ2-5, with D possibly being TRBD2 (5 bases). The clonotype comes from a human donor in a cohort sampled during active COVID-19. The CDR3 region is CASSLVRLADETQYF. Here the CDR3 DNA reads TGTGCCAGCAGCTTAGTAAGGCTAGCCGATGAGACCCAGTACTTC. The full variable domain, with the rest looked up from reference TRBV7-8 and TRBJ2-5, is GAGVSQSPRYKVAKRGQDVALRCDPISGHVSLFWYQQALGQGPEFLTYFQNEAQLDKSGLPSDRFFAERPEGSVSTLKIQRTQQEDSAVYLCASSLVRLADETQYFGPGTRLLVL.